This TCR beta chain was sequenced in a study of cytomegalovirus exposure and HLA in healthy donors. Findings and limits, study-wide: Presence/absence analyses supposed approximately even sequencing depth among donors.

Points on this clone: No antigen is known for it.

Germline lookup yields CDR1 MGHDK and CDR2 SYGVNS. This CDR3 comprises 14 residues. V was trimmed by 3 bases and J by 2 bases, leaving 8 bases between them. The primer mix had 60 Vbeta and 13 Jbeta primers. The protocol was immunoSEQ multiplex PCR, while the TCRdb copy is restricted to in-frame clones and leaves out a portion. The sample has approximately 190,000 clones; approximately 81% are singletons. The sequenced sample consisted of PBMCs. This receptor was obtained from a man aged 50 to 60 in good health and CMV-seronegative. The V gene is TRBV25-1, the J gene TRBJ1-5; TRBD1 is a possible D gene (5 bases). CDR3 protein: CASSDVGGNQPQHF. CDR3 sequence (DNA): TGTGCCAGCAGTGACGTAGGGGGCAATCAGCCCCAGCATTTT.